The clone carrying this T cell receptor beta chain was seen more than once but under ten times. Antigen specificity is unknown. These data come from a study of identical twins. TCRdb re-called the 5' RACE reads through MiXCR, storing one row per CDR3 protein. The sample records about 660,000 distinct CDR3 sequences, 8% to 9% being singletons. The study, taken as a whole, reports: It was out-of-frame TCR alpha sharing in monozygotic twins that models underestimated. Out-of-frame alpha sequences common to twins exhibited an excess of low generation probability.

Germline CDR1 and CDR2: ENHRY and SYGVKD. Trimming removed 4 bases from V and 5 bases from J; junction bases left unmatched: 5. The length of the CDR3 is 16 residues. This sample also appeared in a second study, on yellow fever vaccine responses in identical twins.

The sequence was obtained from a woman aged 18-29 years in good health. The sample comprised PBMCs. The genes are TRBV10-3 and TRBJ2-2; 12 bases match TRBD1. The CDR3 region has the DNA TGTGCCATCAGTGCAGGGACAGGGGGCGGTACCGGGGAGCTGTTTTTT. Its protein is CAISAGTGGGTGELFF.